This entry lists 29 T cell receptor beta chains sequenced from one sample in a study of blood T cell repertoires in COVID-19. Using immunoSEQ multiplex PCR, the repertoire was profiled, and TCRdb retains in-frame clones only, with some absent. The top ten clones hold approximately 0.56% of a sample with some 70,000 clones, 90% of them seen once. Sequencing used peripheral blood. These receptors originate from a man aged 45-65 years with COVID-19, enrolled during active disease.

The rearrangement links TRBV30 to TRBJ1-2; 9 positions agree with TRBD1. J gave up 8 bases and V 2 bases, and 6 bases lay outside the gene matches. Germline V gene lookup returns CDR1 GTSNPN and CDR2 SVGIG (reference sequence). The CDR3 totals 13 residues. CDR3 in DNA: TGTGCCTGGAGTAGCGGGACAGGGATCGGCTACACCTTC. Its protein is CAWSSGTGIGYTF.

The rearrangement links TRBV24-1 to TRBJ2-2; no reliable D call. Trimming took 8 bases from V and 0 from J, leaving 3 bases between them. This CDR3 is built from 12 residues. Germline V lookup: CDR1 KGHDR, CDR2 SFDVKD. The CDR3 region is CATTANTGELFF. The CDR3 region has the DNA TGTGCCACCACAGCGAACACCGGGGAGCTGTTTTTT.

The CDR3 DNA reads as TGTGCCAGCAGCTTAGGGAGGGGATCTAACTCTGGGGCCAACGTCCTGACTTTC. Translation gives CASSLGRGSNSGANVLTF. V gene TRBV7-8 combines with J gene TRBJ2-6; TRBD2 is a possible D gene (6 bases). V gave up 1 base and J gave up 0 bases, with 13 bases separating them. CDR3 length equals 18 residues. Germline CDR1 is SGHVS and CDR2 is FQNEAQ.

This sequence joins TRBV19 and TRBJ1-1; weak D call: TRBD1 (5 bases). CDR1 LNHDA and CDR2 SQIVND come from the germline V gene (reference sequence). The CDR3 runs 14 residues. Trimming left V 5 bases short and J 4 bases short, with 14 bases between. CDR3 sequence reads: CASSLAGRVTEAFF. The CDR3 bases are TGTGCCAGTAGTTTAGCAGGGAGGGTCACTGAAGCTTTCTTT.

The genes are TRBV14 and TRBJ2-3; no clear D. The CDR3 is 15 residues long. The germline gives CDR1 SGHDN, CDR2 FVKESK. Trimming left V 2 bases short and J 4 bases short, with 13 bases between. DNA for the CDR3: TGTGCCAGCAGCCAATTTGATGTAGTCCCAGATACGCAGTATTTT. It specifies CASSQFDVVPDTQYF. Full variable domain (remainder filled in from reference TRBV14 and TRBJ2-3): EAGVTQFPSHSVIEKGQTVTLRCDPISGHDNLYWYRRVMGKEIKFLLHFVKESKQDESGMPNNRFLAERTGGTYSTLKVQPAELEDSGVYFCASSQFDVVPDTQYFGPGTRLTVL.

V is TRBV27 and J is TRBJ2-7, with D tentatively TRBD2 (5 bases). Trimming removed 3 bases from V and 0 bases from J, with 9 bases in between. The V gene's germline CDR1 is MNHEY and CDR2 SMNVEV (reference sequence). The CDR3 spans 14 residues. In nucleotides, the CDR3 is TGTGCCAGCAGTTTCGGGGTGAGCTCCTACGAGCAGTACTTC. The encoded protein is CASSFGVSSYEQYF.

The J gene is TRBJ2-3, the V gene TRBV7-2, with 9 bases matching TRBD2. With 3 bases clipped from V and 3 bases from J, the junction kept 4 bases outside the gene matches. The CDR3 is 15 residues long. Germline CDR1 and CDR2: SGHTA and FQGNSA. CDR3 nucleotide sequence: TGTGCCAGCAGCTTGATAGCGGGAGTAACAGATACGCAGTATTTT. This gives the protein CASSLIAGVTDTQYF. Filled out from reference TRBV7-2 and TRBJ2-3, the complete variable domain reads GAGVSQSPSNKVTEKGKDVELRCDPISGHTALYWYRQSLGQGLEFLIYFQGNSAPDKSGLPSDRFSAERTGGSVSTLTIQRTQQEDSAVYLCASSLIAGVTDTQYFGPGTRLTVL.

In DNA, the CDR3 is TGTGCCAGCAGCAAAGACAGGGGCACCCAGTACTTC. It translates to CASSKDRGTQYF. The chain links TRBV7-9 to TRBJ2-5; 8 bases line up with TRBD1. This CDR3 has 12 amino acids. Germline V gene lookup returns CDR1 SEHNR and CDR2 FQNEAQ (reference sequence). J was trimmed by 8 bases and V by 5 bases; bases with no gene match: 4.

V usage is TRBV3-1 (or the pseudogene TRBV3-2) and J usage is TRBJ1-1; D gene uncertain. The CDR3 is 14 amino acids. Germline lookup yields CDR1 LGHDT and CDR2 YNNKEL (reference sequence). Trimming removed 0 bases at V and 1 base at J, with 6 bases between. The CDR3 loop reads CASSQEAGNTEAFF. DNA for the CDR3: TGTGCCAGCAGCCAAGAGGCAGGGAACACTGAAGCTTTCTTT.

This clone occurred once. The chain combines TRBV28 with TRBJ2-1; possible D gene TRBD1, 5 bases. The CDR3 is made up of 14 amino acids. Germline V gene lookup returns CDR1 MDHEN and CDR2 SYDVKM. Trimming took 4 bases from V and 12 from J, leaving 19 bases between them. CDR3 in amino acids: CASSSPPQEMGQFF. CDR3 in DNA: TGTGCCAGCAGTTCCCCCCCACAGGAGATGGGGCAGTTCTTC. The full variable domain, with the rest looked up from reference TRBV28 and TRBJ2-1, is DVKVTQSSRYLVKRTGEKVFLECVQDMDHENMFWYRQDPGLGLRLIYFSYDVKMKEKGDIPEGYSVSREKKERFSLILESASTNQTSMYLCASSSPPQEMGQFFGPGTRLTVL.

The rearrangement joins TRBV9 to TRBJ2-3, with 9 bases aligning to TRBD2. CDR3 size: 20 residues. The V and J ends lost 0 bases and 6 bases, in that order; junction bases with no gene match: 20. Germline assignment: CDR1 SGDLS and CDR2 YYNGEE. The CDR3 DNA reads TGTGCCAGCAGCGTAGCAGGGTTTTCTTATAGCGGGAGTGCCGGGGATACGCAGTATTTT. Translating gives CASSVAGFSYSGSAGDTQYF.

The gene calls are TRBV3-1 (or the pseudogene TRBV3-2) and TRBJ1-2; 8 positions match TRBD1. The trim removed 4 bases at V and 0 bases at J, leaving 4 bases unmatched. This CDR3 contains 15 residues. The germline V gene encodes CDR1 LGHDT and CDR2 YNNKEL (reference sequence). The CDR3 DNA is TGTGCCAGCAGCCCGGGACAGGCGCCTAACTATGGCTACACCTTC. This sequence encodes CASSPGQAPNYGYTF.

This chain uses TRBV13 with TRBJ2-7; TRBD1 agrees at 9 bases. The CDR3 has 14 residues. With 3 bases clipped from V and 3 bases from J, the junction kept 3 bases outside the gene matches. Looked up from germline, CDR1 is PRHDT and CDR2 is FYEKMQ (reference sequence). The CDR3, as DNA: TGTGCCAGCAGCTTGGGGGACAGGGACTACGAGCAGTACTTC. It specifies CASSLGDRDYEQYF.

The V call is TRBV29-1, the J call TRBJ1-5; 9 positions match TRBD1. CDR1 and CDR2 (germline): SQVTM, ANQGSEA. The CDR3 has 14 amino acids. V lost 6 bases, J lost 3 bases, and 6 bases stayed unmatched. In nucleotides, the CDR3 is TGCAGCGTGGGGACAGGGTACTCCAATCAGCCCCAGCATTTT. Translated: CSVGTGYSNQPQHF.

This chain uses TRBV11-2 with TRBJ1-2, with 8 bases aligning to TRBD1. Germline lookup yields CDR1 SGHAT and CDR2 FQNNGV. Unmatched junction bases numbered 16, after V lost 5 bases and J lost 8 bases. There are 16 residues in the CDR3. DNA for the CDR3: TGTGCCAGCAGCCCCGTGCGCGGCAGGGGGCTCCAGGGCTACACCTTC. It codes for CASSPVRGRGLQGYTF.

This chain joins TRBV28 and TRBJ2-1, with 9 positions matching TRBD1. After removal of 3 bases from V and 9 bases from J, the junction contained 12 bases not matched to a gene. The CDR3 has 16 residues. The germline CDR1 and CDR2 sequences are MDHEN and SYDVKM. Here the CDR3 DNA reads TGTGCCAGCAGTTTGGGGGCCGGGACAGGGAGTTCTGAGCAGTTCTTC. Translating gives CASSLGAGTGSSEQFF.

The CDR3 nucleotides read TGCAGCGAGGTGGGGAGCTCCTACAATGAGCAGTTCTTC. Translated, it gives CSEVGSSYNEQFF. The chain is built from TRBV29-1 and TRBJ2-1, with D possibly matching TRBD2 (5 bases). Germline V CDR1 and CDR2: SQVTM, ANQGSEA. Trimming cost V 7 bases and J 0 bases, with 10 bases left between them. The CDR3 runs 13 residues.

The V gene is TRBV19, the J gene TRBJ1-4; tentative D call: TRBD1 (6 bases). The CDR3 is 14 residues long. The germline V gene encodes CDR1 LNHDA and CDR2 SQIVND (reference sequence). V was clipped by 3 bases and J by 8 bases, with 13 bases between them. CDR3 in amino acids: CASSIGTTGEKLFF. CDR3 nucleotides: TGTGCCAGTAGTATCGGGACAACTGGCGAAAAACTGTTTTTT.

V is TRBV7-9 and J is TRBJ2-1, with a possible D match to TRBD2 (6 bases). The CDR3 runs 15 residues. CDR1 and CDR2 from the germline V gene are SEHNR and FQNEAQ (reference sequence). Trimming took 5 bases from V and 3 from J, leaving 14 bases between them. CDR3: CASSDRDSNYNEQFF. CDR3 in DNA: TGTGCCAGCAGCGACCGGGACTCAAACTACAATGAGCAGTTCTTC.

The rearrangement links TRBV28 to TRBJ1-5, with 7 bases that match TRBD1. After removal of 2 bases from V and 7 bases from J, the junction contained 2 bases not matched to a gene. The CDR3 is made up of 13 amino acids. CDR1 and CDR2 (germline): MDHEN, SYDVKM. CDR3 sequence reads: CASSLRGGQPQHF. For the CDR3, the DNA is TGTGCCAGCAGTTTAAGAGGGGGCCAGCCCCAGCATTTT.

This clone was picked up one time. The gene calls are TRBV28 and TRBJ2-3; 9 nucleotides align to TRBD2. The CDR3 has 16 amino acids. V lost 3 bases, J lost 3 bases, and 7 bases stayed unmatched. Germline V gives CDR1 MDHEN, CDR2 SYDVKM. DNA of the CDR3: TGTGCCAGCAGTTTGGCGGGAGGGCGAGGGACAGATACGCAGTATTTT. It is translated as CASSLAGGRGTDTQYF.

CDR3 nucleotide sequence: TGCGCCAGCAGCCGAGAGCGGTTAAGCTCCTACAATGAGCAGTTCTTC. Amino acids: CASSRERLSSYNEQFF. V usage is TRBV4-3 and J usage is TRBJ2-1; perhaps TRBD2 as D (5 bases). The germline CDR1 and CDR2 sequences are LGHNA and YSLEER. Trimming shortened V by 4 bases and J by 0 bases, and 13 bases separated the two germline ends. The CDR3 extends over 16 amino acids.

The rearrangement uses TRBV28 and TRBJ2-5; the D is unclear. This CDR3 contains 11 residues. Germline CDR1 MDHEN, CDR2 SYDVKM. The V gene lost 5 bases and the J gene lost 3 bases, with 4 bases spanning the gap. The CDR3 DNA reads TGTGCCAGCAGTCTAAAAGAGACCCAGTACTTC. As protein: CASSLKETQYF. Drawing the rest from reference TRBV28 and TRBJ2-5, the complete variable domain is DVKVTQSSRYLVKRTGEKVFLECVQDMDHENMFWYRQDPGLGLRLIYFSYDVKMKEKGDIPEGYSVSREKKERFSLILESASTNQTSMYLCASSLKETQYFGPGTRLLVL.

The chain employs TRBV7-8 and TRBJ2-3; TRBD1 aligns across 8 bases. This CDR3 region has 16 residues. Germline V CDR1 and CDR2: SGHVS, FQNEAQ. V lost 3 bases and J lost 4; bases outside the gene matches: 9. The CDR3 region has the DNA TGTGCCAGCAGCTTTGGAGGCAGGGGGCTTGCAGATACGCAGTATTTT. Amino acids: CASSFGGRGLADTQYF.

The chain employs TRBV9 and TRBJ2-1, with 10 bases lining up with TRBD2. The CDR3 runs to 15 residues. Losses at the gene ends were 0 bases for V and 8 bases for J; bases not matched to a gene: 5. Germline assignment: CDR1 SGDLS and CDR2 YYNGEE. Here the CDR3 DNA reads TGTGCCAGCAGCGTAGGGAGCGGGAGGGCCTATGAGCAGTTCTTC. Its protein product is CASSVGSGRAYEQFF.

The chain recombines TRBV6-1 with TRBJ2-7; tentatively, D is TRBD2 (6 bases). The CDR3 runs to 15 residues. Germline CDR1 MNHNS, CDR2 SASEGT. Trimming took off 0 bases at V and 4 bases at J, with 13 bases between the two ends. CDR3 bases: TGTGCCAGCAGTGAAGCAGGAGGGAGTGGGTACGAGCAGTACTTC. Its protein product is CASSEAGGSGYEQYF.

This chain links TRBV4-1 with TRBJ2-7; 11 bases map to TRBD2. The germline V gene has CDR1 MGHRA and CDR2 YSYEKL. The V and J ends lost 2 bases and 5 bases, in that order; junction bases with no gene match: 5. The CDR3 runs to 15 residues. Here the CDR3 DNA reads TGCGCCAGCAGCCAACCTAGCGGGAGGTGGGACGAGCAGTACTTC. It encodes CASSQPSGRWDEQYF.

This chain connects TRBV19 to TRBJ1-5; TRBD1 aligns across 10 bases. Germline V gene sequence: CDR1 LNHDA, CDR2 SQIVND (reference sequence). The CDR3 extends over 14 amino acids. Trimming removed 9 bases from V and 2 bases from J; junction bases left unmatched: 4. The CDR3 DNA reads as TGTGCCAGCACCGGGACAGGGGGCAATCAGCCCCAGCATTTT. Residues: CASTGTGGNQPQHF.

The CDR3 DNA reads TGTGCCAGCACCCGGACAGTGAACACTGAAGCTTTCTTT. It encodes CASTRTVNTEAFF. The chain employs TRBV12-3 or TRBV12-4 and TRBJ1-1, with D perhaps TRBD1 (6 bases). V was trimmed by 7 bases and J by 0 bases, leaving 9 bases between them. The CDR3 extends over 13 amino acids.